This is a list of T cell receptor beta chains from one sample in a study of molecular identifiers for immune sequencing clone quantification. TCRdb re-analysed the PCR reads in MiXCR, keeping a single row per CDR3 protein. The sample records some 590,000 distinct CDR3 sequences, approximately 24% being singletons. Material: naive CD8+ T cells from blood, with Jurkat cell RNA spiked in. Receptors originate from a human donor in good health. Some libraries in this study had Jurkat cell RNA spiked in. CDR3s include the opening cysteine and the closing phenylalanine or tryptophan. D genes are given only for firm matches. Expanded clones are given a class, and other clones once, few, many or no size at all.

>-|TRBD2|TRBJ2-3|TRBV7-9|15
CASRAGLENTDTQYF
TGTGCCAGCAGAGCGGGGCTAGAAAACACAGATACGCAGTATTTT
>many|-|TRBJ1-5|TRBV7-9|16
CASSSFFTSRDQPQHF
TGTGCCAGCAGCTCCTTTTTTACCTCTAGGGATCAGCCCCAGCATTTT
>-|-|TRBJ2-6|TRBV7-6|15
CASSLFRDGANVLTF
TGTGCCAGCAGCTTATTCCGGGATGGGGCCAACGTCCTGACTTTC
>once|-|TRBJ1-1|TRBV5-5|13
CASSLYPGSEAFF
TGTGCCAGCAGCTTATACCCTGGTAGTGAAGCTTTCTTT
>many|-|TRBJ2-3|TRBV6-5|17
CASSYGGGASRWDTQYF
TGTGCCAGCAGTTACGGGGGTGGAGCGTCCCGGTGGGATACGCAGTATTTT
>many|-|TRBJ1-1|TRBV6-2/TRBV6-3|14
CASSYYSMNTEAFF
TGTGCCAGCAGTTATTACAGTATGAACACTGAAGCTTTCTTT
>many|TRBD2|TRBJ2-3|TRBV7-9|16
CASSFGSGIVTDTQYF
TGTGCCAGCAGCTTCGGTAGCGGGATCGTGACAGATACGCAGTATTTT
>-|-|TRBJ1-5|TRBV7-9|14
CASSLAGIDQPQHF
TGTGCCAGCAGCTTAGCAGGTATAGATCAGCCCCAGCATTTT
>-|TRBD2|TRBJ2-3|TRBV7-6|17
CASSSRGSGVFADTQYF
TGTGCCAGCAGCTCCCGGGGTAGCGGGGTCTTCGCAGATACGCAGTATTTT
>-|TRBD2|TRBJ2-3|TRBV6-5|18
CAGGERVAGGRGGDTQYF
TGTGCAGGAGGGGAGCGGGTGGCGGGGGGGCGGGGGGGAGATACGCAGTATTTT
>few|-|TRBJ2-7|TRBV7-2|14
CASSLAVSAYEQYF
TGTGCCAGCAGCTTAGCTGTCAGTGCCTACGAGCAGTACTTC
>-|-|TRBJ1-1|TRBV5-1|13
CASSNSGGTEAFF
TGCGCCAGCAGCAACTCCGGTGGCACTGAAGCTTTCTTT
>few|-|TRBJ2-7|TRBV11-2|14
CASSFSGVYYEQYF
TGTGCCAGCAGCTTTTCAGGGGTCTACTACGAGCAGTACTTC
>many|-|TRBJ2-7|TRBV19|11
CASSMRDEQYF
TGTGCCAGTAGTATGAGGGACGAGCAGTACTTC
>many|TRBD2|TRBJ2-7|TRBV5-1|15
CASSLRSSGGYEQYF
TGCGCCAGCAGCTTGAGGTCTAGCGGGGGGTACGAGCAGTACTTC
>many|-|TRBJ1-6|TRBV6-5|16
CASSYSPGLGASPLHF
TGTGCCAGCAGTTACTCTCCAGGGTTAGGAGCATCACCCCTCCACTTT
>-|TRBD1|TRBJ1-2|TRBV4-1|15
CASGDMGQGADGCTF
TGCGCCAGCGGGGATATGGGACAGGGGGCGGATGGCTGCACCTTC
>many|-|TRBJ1-1|TRBV5-1|14
CASSLAAWNTEAFF
TGCGCCAGCAGCTTGGCAGCATGGAACACTGAAGCTTTCTTT
>few|TRBD2|TRBJ2-1|TRBV27|15
CASSLNSGGIDEQFF
TGTGCCAGCAGTTTAAATAGCGGGGGGATAGATGAGCAGTTCTTC
>-|TRBD2|TRBJ2-1|TRBV28|17
CASSLFYGLADNNEQFF
TGTGCCAGCAGCCTATTTTATGGACTAGCGGATAACAATGAGCAGTTCTTC
>few|-|TRBJ2-7|TRBV3-1|13
CASSQGQHYEQYF
TGTGCCAGCAGCCAAGGCCAGCACTACGAGCAGTACTTC
>many|-|TRBJ2-7|TRBV29-1|13
CSIRRGSTYEQYF
TGCAGCATCCGCCGGGGGTCCACCTACGAGCAGTACTTC
>many|-|TRBJ1-1|TRBV4-3|17
CASSQDAGIYMNTEAFF
TGCGCCAGCAGCCAAGATGCGGGTATCTACATGAACACTGAAGCTTTCTTT